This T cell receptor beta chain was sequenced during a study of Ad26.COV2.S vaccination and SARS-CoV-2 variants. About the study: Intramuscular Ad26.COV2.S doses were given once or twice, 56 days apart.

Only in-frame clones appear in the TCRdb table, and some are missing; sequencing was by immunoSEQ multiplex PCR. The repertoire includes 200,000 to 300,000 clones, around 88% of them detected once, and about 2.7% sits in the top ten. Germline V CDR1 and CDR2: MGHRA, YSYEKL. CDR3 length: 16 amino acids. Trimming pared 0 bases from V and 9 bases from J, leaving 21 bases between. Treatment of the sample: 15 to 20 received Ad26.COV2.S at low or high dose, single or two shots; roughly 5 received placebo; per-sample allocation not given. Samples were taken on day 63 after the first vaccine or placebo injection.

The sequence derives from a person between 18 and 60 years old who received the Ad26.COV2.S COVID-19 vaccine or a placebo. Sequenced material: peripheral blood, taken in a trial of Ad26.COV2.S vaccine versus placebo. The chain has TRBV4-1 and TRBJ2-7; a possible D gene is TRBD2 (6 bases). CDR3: CASSQDPGTPPLGQYF. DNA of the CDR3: TGCGCCAGCAGCCAAGATCCCGGGACTCCGCCACTGGGGCAGTACTTC.